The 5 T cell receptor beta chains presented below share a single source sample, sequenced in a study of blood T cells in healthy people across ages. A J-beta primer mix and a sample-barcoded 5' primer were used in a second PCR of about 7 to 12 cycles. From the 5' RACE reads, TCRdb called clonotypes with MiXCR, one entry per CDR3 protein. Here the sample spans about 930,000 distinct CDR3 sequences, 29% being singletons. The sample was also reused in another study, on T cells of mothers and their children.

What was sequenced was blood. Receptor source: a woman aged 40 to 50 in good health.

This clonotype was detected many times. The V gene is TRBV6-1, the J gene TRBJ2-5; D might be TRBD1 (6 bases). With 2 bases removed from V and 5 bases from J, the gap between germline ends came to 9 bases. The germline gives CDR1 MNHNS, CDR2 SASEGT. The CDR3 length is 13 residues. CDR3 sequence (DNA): TGTGCCAGCAGTGAAAATGGGGGCGAGACCCAGTACTTC. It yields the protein CASSENGGETQYF.

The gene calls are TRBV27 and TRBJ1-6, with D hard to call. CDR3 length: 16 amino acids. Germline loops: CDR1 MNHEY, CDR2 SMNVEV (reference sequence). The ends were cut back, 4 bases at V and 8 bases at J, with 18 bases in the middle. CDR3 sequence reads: CASSYAWKGSYSPLHF. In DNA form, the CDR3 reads TGTGCCAGCAGTTACGCATGGAAGGGATCTTATTCACCCCTCCACTTT.

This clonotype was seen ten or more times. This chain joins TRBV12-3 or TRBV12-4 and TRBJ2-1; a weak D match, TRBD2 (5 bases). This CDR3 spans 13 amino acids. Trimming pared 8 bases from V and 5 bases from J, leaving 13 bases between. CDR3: CASVQLGNNEQFF. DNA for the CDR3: TGTGCCAGCGTACAACTAGGAAACAATGAGCAGTTCTTC.

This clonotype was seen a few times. DNA of the CDR3: TGTGCCAGCAGCACGTCCGGGGAGCAGTACTTC. It yields the protein CASSTSGEQYF. The V and J genes are TRBV3-1 and TRBJ2-7; D is ambiguous. V lost 5 bases and J lost 7, with 9 bases in between. Germline CDR1 and CDR2: LGHDT and YNNKEL (reference sequence). The CDR3 extends over 11 amino acids.

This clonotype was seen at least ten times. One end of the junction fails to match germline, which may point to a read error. As DNA, the CDR3 is TGCGCCAGCAGCAGCTCCGGGGGCAACGTCCTGACTTTC. Encoded protein: CASSSSGGNVLTF. The chain uses TRBV5-1 and TRBJ2-6; D perhaps matches TRBD2 (6 bases). Germline loops: CDR1 SGHRS, CDR2 YFSETQ. This CDR3 has 13 amino acids.